This is a list of T cell receptor beta chains from one sample in a study of blood T cell repertoires in COVID-19. Only in-frame clones appear in the TCRdb table, and some are missing; sequencing was by immunoSEQ multiplex PCR. Altogether 210,000 or so clones are present, 85% to 90% being singletons, with the ten largest covering 2.5% to 3.5%. Sequenced sample: PBMCs or T cells enriched from blood (not recorded which). These receptors originate from a woman between 45 and 60 years old in a cohort exposed to, infected with or recovered from COVID-19 (not recorded which). Each CDR3 is given with its conserved first and last residue. D genes are given only for firm matches. The size field is filled for only some rows; it gives once, few, many or a size class.

TRBD2,once,TRBV5-4,TRBJ2-1,TGTGCCAGCAGCTACGGGGGGGGTATGTTCAATGAGCAGTTCTTC,CASSYGGGMFNEQFF
-,few,TRBV4-1,TRBJ1-5,TGCGCCAGCAGCCAGGGGGTAGGGGGAGCATATCAGCCCCAGCATTTT,CASSQGVGGAYQPQHF
TRBD1,-,TRBV4-3,TRBJ2-1,TGCGCCAGCAGCCAAGATCTCGTTCAGGGGGCTTTGGATGAGCAGTTCTTC,CASSQDLVQGALDEQFF
-,-,TRBV6-5,TRBJ1-5,TGTGCCAGCCGCCAAGGGGATCAGCCCCAGCATTTT,CASRQGDQPQHF
TRBD1,-,TRBV27,TRBJ1-1,TGTGCCAGCCGAATACAGGGGTATGACACTGAAGCTTTCTTT,CASRIQGYDTEAFF
-,-,TRBV11-3,TRBJ2-1,TGTGCCAGCAGCTTAGGGCAGGGGAGCTACAATGAGCAGTTCTTC,CASSLGQGSYNEQFF
TRBD2,-,TRBV9,TRBJ2-1,TGTGCCAGCAGCACGAGAGGGGGACTAGCGGTTGAGCAGTTCTTC,CASSTRGGLAVEQFF
-,few,TRBV11-2,TRBJ1-3,TGTGCCAGCAGCCGGGGGACTTCTGGAAACACCATATATTTT,CASSRGTSGNTIYF
TRBD2,once,TRBV30,TRBJ2-7,TGTGCCTGGAAGGTTAGCGGGGTCTACGAGCAGTACTTC,CAWKVSGVYEQYF
-,-,TRBV7-2,TRBJ1-5,TGTGCCAGCAGCTTAACCGGGGGAAGCGGCAATCAGCCCCAGCATTTT,CASSLTGGSGNQPQHF
-,-,TRBV6-5,TRBJ1-2,TGTGCCAGCAGCACTCTGTCCGGGAAATATGGCTACACCTTC,CASSTLSGKYGYTF
-,-,TRBV29-1,TRBJ2-3,TGCAGCGTTGCTCAGGGGCAGACAGATACGCAGTATTTT,CSVAQGQTDTQYF
-,once,TRBV6-6,TRBJ1-2,TGTGCCAGCAGCCCCCCGGGGTTCTATGGCTACACCTTC,CASSPPGFYGYTF
TRBD2,-,TRBV7-9,TRBJ2-2,TGTGCCAGCAGCCGTGGGACTAGCGGGGGGGCCTCCGGGGAGCTGTTTTTT,CASSRGTSGGASGELFF
-,-,TRBV6-5,TRBJ1-2,TGTGCCAGCAGGCTAGATTTACAGGTTTCGAATGGCTACACCTTC,CASRLDLQVSNGYTF
-,-,TRBV5-1,TRBJ2-7,TGCGCCAGCAGCGACGTACTAGGGGGGGCCTCCGAGCAGTACTTC,CASSDVLGGASEQYF
-,-,TRBV5-1,TRBJ2-7,TGCGCCAGCAGCGAAGGTACGGGTAGTTCCTACGAGCAGTACTTC,CASSEGTGSSYEQYF
-,-,TRBV19,TRBJ1-6,TGTGCCAGTAGTACCCATAGGTTTTGGACATCAAGTTCACCCCTCCACTTT,CASSTHRFWTSSSPLHF
-,-,TRBV28,TRBJ1-6,TGTGCCAGCAGTTTAGGAGGGGTTGTTTCACCCCTCCACTTT,CASSLGGVVSPLHF
TRBD1,-,TRBV19,TRBJ1-6,TGTGCCAGTAGTTTGACAGGGATGGGTTCACCCCTCCACTTT,CASSLTGMGSPLHF
-,-,TRBV3-1/TRBV3-2,TRBJ2-7,TGTGCCAGCAGCCAAGTCCTTGCAGGGGGGTACGAGCAGTACTTC,CASSQVLAGGYEQYF
-,-,TRBV9,TRBJ2-5,TGTGCCAGCAGCCTCCGGGAAAACCAAGAGACCCAGTACTTC,CASSLRENQETQYF
-,-,TRBV18,TRBJ1-3,TGTGCCAGCTCACCACCGGCAGGCCGTAGCTCTGGAAACACCATATATTTT,CASSPPAGRSSGNTIYF
TRBD1,-,TRBV7-9,TRBJ2-1,TGTGCCAGCAGTTTCAGGGGGAGCTCCTACAATGAGCAGTTCTTC,CASSFRGSSYNEQFF
TRBD1,-,TRBV27,TRBJ2-7,TGTGCCAGCAGCTCCGGGACAGGGAAAGCCTCGCCCTACGAGCAGTACTTC,CASSSGTGKASPYEQYF
-,-,TRBV6-5,TRBJ1-2,TGTGCCAGCAGACGCTACAGGGATGAGGGCTACACCTTC,CASRRYRDEGYTF
-,-,TRBV11-2,TRBJ1-2,TGTGCCAGCAGAGCACTCTTAATGGTTTATGGCTACACCTTC,CASRALLMVYGYTF
-,-,TRBV6-5,TRBJ2-3,TGTGCCAGCAGTCCACCGGGACAATCCACAGATACGCAGTATTTT,CASSPPGQSTDTQYF
TRBD2,-,TRBV4-1,TRBJ2-5,TGCGCCAGCAGCCAAGATCTAACTAGCGGCTGGGAGACCCAGTACTTC,CASSQDLTSGWETQYF
-,few,TRBV27,TRBJ1-4,TGTGCCAGCGGCGCTAGTTTTAATGAAAAACTGTTTTTT,CASGASFNEKLFF
-,-,TRBV16,TRBJ1-1,TGTGCCAGCAGCGCGGACAGACGGAACACTGAAGCTTTCTTT,CASSADRRNTEAFF
TRBD1,-,TRBV5-1,TRBJ2-6,TGCGCCAGCAGCCCCACAGGGGATCCTAGCTCTGGGGCCAACGTCCTGACTTTC,CASSPTGDPSSGANVLTF
TRBD1,-,TRBV28,TRBJ1-2,TGTGCCAGCAGTTTTGGGGGACAGGGAAGAGGGGCGTATGGCTACACCTTC,CASSFGGQGRGAYGYTF
TRBD2,-,TRBV5-6,TRBJ2-2,TGTGCCAGCAGTCGACTAGCCCGGGAGCTGTTTTTT,CASSRLARELFF
TRBD2,-,TRBV27,TRBJ2-7,TGTGCCAGCAGTTCGGGGACTAGCGGGGGGTCCCCCTACGAGCAGTACTTC,CASSSGTSGGSPYEQYF
-,-,TRBV6-2/TRBV6-3,TRBJ1-5,TGTGCCAGCAGTTACAATACAGGCTTTAATCAGCCCCAGCATTTT,CASSYNTGFNQPQHF
TRBD2,-,TRBV18,TRBJ2-5,TGTGCCAGCTCACCGACTAGCGGGGAAGAGACCCAGTACTTC,CASSPTSGEETQYF